The next 12 T cell receptor beta chains were all read from a single sample in a study of early T cells in non-severe SARS-CoV-2 infection. Via MiXCR, TCRdb re-called the 5' RACE reads, giving one row per CDR3 protein. This sample yields roughly 55,000 distinct CDR3 sequences, of which around 10% are seen a single time; 10% belongs to the top ten. The specimen sequenced was whole blood. These TCRs come from an adult who was a healthcare worker with PCR-confirmed SARS-CoV-2 infection or an uninfected control (not recorded which).

This clonotype has only a few counts. V is TRBV19 and J is TRBJ2-3; 7 positions match TRBD2. Trimming cost V 4 bases and J 0 bases; bases outside gene matches: 4. CDR3 size: 15 residues. In germline, CDR1 is LNHDA, CDR2 SQIVND (reference sequence). The CDR3 reads CASSRLAESTDTQYF. As DNA, the CDR3 is TGTGCCAGTAGTAGGCTAGCGGAAAGCACAGATACGCAGTATTTT. Full variable domain (outside the CDR3, taken from reference TRBV19 and TRBJ2-3): DGGITQSPKYLFRKEGQNVTLSCEQNLNHDAMYWYRQDPGQGLRLIYYSQIVNDFQKGDIAEGYSVSREKKESFPLTVTSAQKNPTAFYLCASSRLAESTDTQYFGPGTRLTVL.

This clonotype was counted ten times or more. The V and J genes are TRBV5-5 and TRBJ2-5; a possible D gene is TRBD2 (5 bases). CDR3 size: 16 residues. Germline loops: CDR1 SGHKS, CDR2 YYEKEE (reference sequence). V was cut by 1 base and J by 2 bases, with 15 bases left in between. The CDR3 sequence: CASSLRGSGGQETQYF. CDR3 sequence (DNA): TGTGCCAGCAGCTTGAGAGGGAGCGGAGGACAAGAGACCCAGTACTTC.

The J gene is TRBJ1-4, the V gene TRBV19, with D unclear. V lost 5 bases and J 10 bases, leaving 14 bases between the germline ends. This CDR3 spans 13 amino acids. Germline lookup yields CDR1 LNHDA and CDR2 SQIVND (reference sequence). CDR3 sequence: CASSLMPGGKLFF. CDR3 DNA sequence: TGTGCCAGTAGTTTGATGCCCGGCGGAAAACTGTTTTTT.

V and J are TRBV7-8 and TRBJ2-7; 7 bases fit TRBD1. There are 16 residues in the CDR3. V gave up 5 bases and J gave up 6 bases; unmatched junction bases: 16. Germline CDR1 and CDR2: SGHVS and FQNEAQ. The CDR3 protein is CASSPNSLRTGGEQYF. The DNA of the CDR3 is TGTGCCAGCAGCCCAAATTCCCTTCGGACAGGCGGCGAGCAGTACTTC.

This clonotype occurred once. V and J are TRBV2 and TRBJ2-2, with D hard to call. Between the trimmed V and J ends, which lost 6 bases and 1 base, there was a span of 6 bases. The germline gives CDR1 SNHLY, CDR2 FYNNEI. The CDR3 spans 13 residues. In DNA, the CDR3 is TGTGCCAGCAGACTTATGAACACCGGGGAGCTGTTTTTT. It encodes CASRLMNTGELFF.

This clonotype has more than one count but fewer than ten. This sequence joins TRBV7-2 and TRBJ1-5; D uncertain. The CDR3 contains 14 residues. CDR1 and CDR2 from the germline V gene are SGHTA and FQGNSA. The V end was cut by 5 bases, the J end by 4 bases, with 12 bases between. The CDR3 DNA follows: TGTGCCAGCAGCCGGGATCGGAATAATCAGCCCCAGCATTTT. Its protein product is CASSRDRNNQPQHF.

The chain carries TRBV4-1 and TRBJ2-2; 10 positions agree with TRBD1. Trimming took 3 bases from V and 6 from J; bases not matched to a gene: 7. This CDR3 has 16 amino acids. From germline, CDR1 is MGHRA and CDR2 YSYEKL. The DNA for the CDR3 is TGCGCCAGCAGCCAGCTGATGGGACAGGGGTCCGGGGAGCTGTTTTTT. Protein sequence: CASSQLMGQGSGELFF.

This clonotype was observed many times. The V and J genes are TRBV20-1 and TRBJ1-5, with no clear D. The CDR3 is 13 amino acids. Germline V gene lookup returns CDR1 DFQATT and CDR2 SNEGSKA (reference sequence). Trimming took 0 bases from V and 7 from J, leaving 10 bases between them. CDR3 loop: CSARDGPGQPQHF. CDR3 in DNA: TGCAGTGCTAGAGATGGCCCGGGCCAGCCCCAGCATTTT.

This clonotype appeared many times. The chain uses TRBV7-8 and TRBJ2-7, with 10 bases matching TRBD2. The germline V gene has CDR1 SGHVS and CDR2 FQNEAQ. The CDR3 runs 14 residues. V shed 5 bases and J 3 bases; nucleotides not matched to a gene: 4. CDR3 residues: CASSPTSGHYEQYF. The CDR3 DNA sequence: TGTGCCAGCAGCCCGACTAGCGGGCACTACGAGCAGTACTTC.

This clonotype was counted ten times or more. The chain is built from TRBV27 and TRBJ2-2; 8 bases are a match to TRBD2. Germline assignment: CDR1 MNHEY and CDR2 SMNVEV (reference sequence). V lost 0 bases to trimming and J lost 3 bases; unmatched junction nucleotides: 9. This CDR3 contains 18 residues. CDR3 sequence: CASSLSARGGRYTGELFF. The CDR3 DNA is TGTGCCAGCAGTTTATCGGCCAGGGGCGGGAGGTACACCGGGGAGCTGTTTTTT.

In this sample, this clonotype turned up many times. The V and J genes are TRBV19 and TRBJ2-1, with D uncertain. Trimming took 2 bases from V and 2 from J, leaving 13 bases between them. Germline values: CDR1 LNHDA, CDR2 SQIVND (reference sequence). This CDR3 contains 16 residues. The CDR3 protein is CASSISRSPPYNEQFF. DNA of the CDR3: TGTGCCAGTAGTATAAGTCGGTCCCCGCCCTACAATGAGCAGTTCTTC.

The chain couples TRBV3-1 to TRBJ2-2, with TRBD2 as a possible D gene (6 bases). Trimming took off 4 bases at V and 0 bases at J, with 15 bases between the two ends. This CDR3 region has 17 residues. CDR1 is LGHDT and CDR2 is YNNKEL in the germline V gene (reference sequence). The CDR3 DNA reads as TGTGCCAGCAGCCGGACGGGAGCTAGCGCGAACACCGGGGAGCTGTTTTTT. It yields the protein CASSRTGASANTGELFF.